These T cell receptor beta chains were read from a single sample in a study of T cell repertoires in cytomegalovirus infection. Each CDR3 protein is one row after TCRdb ran MiXCR on the reads. Of some 500,000 distinct CDR3 sequences detected, approximately 40% appear once; the ten largest clones hold around 48%. No antigen has been assigned to these receptors. Sequenced material: cultured PBMCs, taken from culture after CMV antigen stimulation. These receptors were obtained from a human donor in good health (CMV status not recorded). Some clones in this sample may be carry-over from other donors' samples. Each CDR3 is given with its conserved first and last residue. D genes are given only for firm matches. Part of the rows lack a size; the others show once, few, many or a class for expanded clones.

TRBJ1-5,TRBV28,TRBD1,-,TGTGCCAGCAGTTCCCGGGACAGGGGCTACAATCAGCCCCAGCATTTT,CASSSRDRGYNQPQHF
TRBJ2-2,TRBV19,TRBD2,-,TGTGCCAGTAGTATAGTAGCGGGAGCCGGCGGGGAGCTGTTTTTT,CASSIVAGAGGELFF
TRBJ2-4,TRBV7-2,-,many,TGTGCCAGCAGCTTAGGCCCCTGGGATACCAAAAACATTCAGTACTTC,CASSLGPWDTKNIQYF
TRBJ2-7,TRBV19,TRBD1,-,TGTGCCAGTAGTATCGGCCGGACACAGGGGCGACTTTACTACGAGCAGTACTTC,CASSIGRTQGRLYYEQYF
TRBJ2-4,TRBV6-1,-,-,TGTGCCAGCAGTGAAGCTCCCGTACCTGACAACATTCAGTACTTC,CASSEAPVPDNIQYF
TRBJ2-7,TRBV6-2/TRBV6-3,TRBD1,-,TGTGCCAGCAAGGCAGGGGGCTACGAGCAGTACTTC,CASKAGGYEQYF
TRBJ2-7,TRBV7-2,TRBD1,many,TGTGCCAGCAGCTTCAGGACAGGGACCTTTCCATCATCCTACGAGCAGTACTTC,CASSFRTGTFPSSYEQYF
TRBJ2-3,TRBV7-2,-,-,TGTGCCAGCAGCTTAGGGGACAACACAGATACGCAGTATTTT,CASSLGDNTDTQYF
TRBJ2-5,TRBV5-6,-,-,TGTGCCAGCAGCACCCCGGGGGACGCCTGGTGGGAGACCCAGTACTTC,CASSTPGDAWWETQYF
TRBJ1-2,TRBV5-4,-,few,TGTGCCAGCAGCTTGGGACGGACTATGGGCTACACCTTC,CASSLGRTMGYTF
TRBJ2-7,TRBV7-8,-,many,TGTGCCAGCAGCCCCCCCGCGACCTACGAGCAGTACTTC,CASSPPATYEQYF
TRBJ2-2,TRBV7-9,-,-,TGTGCCAGCAGCAAATCCAGCGGGGAGCTGTTTTTT,CASSKSSGELFF
TRBJ1-2,TRBV19,-,-,TGTGCCAGTAGTATAGGAGTCGCGGGGGGCGTCGGATATGGCTACACCTTC,CASSIGVAGGVGYGYTF